This T cell receptor (beta chain) appears in the sequencing data of a study of immune evolution from preneoplasia to lung adenocarcinoma. As concerns this clone: Its antigen is still unknown.

Study-level results: Top clone frequencies peaked in normal lung, apparently declining through invasive adenocarcinoma. Clonality was highest in normal lung, lower in later-stage lesions apparently.

Method: immunoSEQ multiplex PCR; TCRdb's copy keeps in-frame clones and lacks some. The data hold some 4,200 clones, with roughly 81% observed a single time. Resections took place in Japan or China from 2014 to 2017. Trimming removed 1 base from V and 2 bases from J, with 7 bases in between. The CDR3 spans 14 residues. Germline CDR1 reads SEHNR; CDR2 reads FQNEAQ (reference sequence). The receptor was isolated from a person aged 65 to 85 with lung adenocarcinoma. Sequencing input: FFPE adjacent normal lung tissue. V and J are TRBV7-9 and TRBJ2-3; TRBD2 is a possible D gene (6 bases). The chain's CDR3 is CASSLGGDTDTQYF. DNA of the CDR3: TGTGCCAGCAGCTTAGGGGGGGACACAGATACGCAGTATTTT.